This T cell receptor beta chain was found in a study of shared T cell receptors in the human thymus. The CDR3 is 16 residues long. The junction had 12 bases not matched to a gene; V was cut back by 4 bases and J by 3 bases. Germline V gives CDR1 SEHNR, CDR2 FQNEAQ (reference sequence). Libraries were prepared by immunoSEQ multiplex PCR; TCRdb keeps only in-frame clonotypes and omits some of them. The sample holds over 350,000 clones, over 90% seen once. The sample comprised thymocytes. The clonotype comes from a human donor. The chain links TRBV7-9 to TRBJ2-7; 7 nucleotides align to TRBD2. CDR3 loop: CASSCGGGTHFYEQYF. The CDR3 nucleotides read TGTGCCAGCAGCTGTGGGGGAGGGACGCACTTCTACGAGCAGTACTTC.